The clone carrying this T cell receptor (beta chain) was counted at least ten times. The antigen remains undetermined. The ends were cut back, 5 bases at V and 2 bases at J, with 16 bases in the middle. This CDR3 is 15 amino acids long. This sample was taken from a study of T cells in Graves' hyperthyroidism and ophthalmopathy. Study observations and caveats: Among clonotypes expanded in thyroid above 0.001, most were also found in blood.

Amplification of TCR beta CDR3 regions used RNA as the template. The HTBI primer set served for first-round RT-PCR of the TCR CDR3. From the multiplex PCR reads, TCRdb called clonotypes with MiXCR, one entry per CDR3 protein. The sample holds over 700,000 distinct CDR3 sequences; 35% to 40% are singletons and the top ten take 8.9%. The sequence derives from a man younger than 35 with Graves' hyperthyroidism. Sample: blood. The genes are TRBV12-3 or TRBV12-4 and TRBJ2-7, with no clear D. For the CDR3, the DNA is TGTGCCAGCAGTCCGAGCATCGGCAGCCCCTACGAGCAGTACTTC. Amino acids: CASSPSIGSPYEQYF.